This T cell receptor beta chain was profiled in a study of beta chain features in type 1 diabetes. Study-wide results and limits: Sequencing of cDNA might inflate the share of cells that strongly express TCR. All four CD4+ subsets of Type 1 diabetes patients contained TCRB CDR3s that were moderately but significantly shorter.

As concerns this clone: Its target is unknown.

Germline CDR1 and CDR2: PRHDT and FYEKMQ (reference sequence). There are 16 residues in the CDR3. V lost 5 bases, J lost 3 bases, and 16 bases lay in between. Every bit of the isolated RNA underwent reverse transcription, so sequencing read expressed TCRB transcripts. Profiled with immunoSEQ multiplex PCR; TCRdb holds only in-frame clones, not every one. The repertoire holds over 300,000 clones, with roughly 8.8% as singletons. All sorted populations exceeded 95% purity. The chain couples TRBV13 to TRBJ1-4, with D perhaps matching TRBD1 (5 bases). Material for sequencing was central memory CD4+ T cells from blood. This clonotype originated in a man younger than 40 with type 1 diabetes. CDR3 nucleotide sequence: TGTGCCAGCAGCCAACCCGGGACTCCTTCTAATGAAAAACTGTTTTTT. This translates into CASSQPGTPSNEKLFF.